This is a list of T cell receptor beta chains from one sample in a study of response to subunit inactivated influenza vaccine. TCRdb re-called the RT-PCR reads with MiXCR, one entry per CDR3 protein. Found here are 560,000 or so distinct CDR3 sequences, 6.5% to 8% of them singletons; the top ten hold 10% to 15%. The sample consisted of PBMCs from blood, taken less than 30 months after vaccination. The receptors derive from a man aged 45-69 years who received an inactivated influenza vaccine. The CDR3 runs from the conserved cysteine through the conserved F or W. D genes are given only for firm matches. Clone size, where shown, is once, few, many, or a class for clones that have expanded.

V	J	size	D	CDR3	DNA
TRBV5-1	TRBJ2-5	few	TRBD1	CASSEMGQQETQYF	TGCGCCAGCAGCGAAATGGGACAGCAAGAGACCCAGTACTTC
TRBV20-1	TRBJ1-4	few	-	CSAAGRHSEKLFF	TGCAGTGCCGCGGGACGGCACTCGGAAAAACTGTTTTTT
TRBV5-1	TRBJ2-1	-	-	CASSLGGALKKNEQFF	TGCGCCAGCAGCTTGGGAGGGGCCCTCAAGAAAAATGAGCAGTTCTTC
TRBV4-3	TRBJ2-1	-	-	CASSQGSTSQQFF	TGCGCCAGCAGCCAAGGTTCCACTTCTCAGCAGTTCTTC
TRBV6-2/TRBV6-3	TRBJ2-5	-	-	CASSSILRTQYF	TGTGCCAGCAGTTCTATTCTTCGGACCCAGTACTTC
TRBV7-2	TRBJ1-1	many	TRBD1	CASSLASTGGATEAFF	TGTGCCAGCAGCTTAGCTTCCACAGGGGGTGCGACTGAAGCTTTCTTT
TRBV10-1	TRBJ1-2	few	-	CASSETDRDGYTF	TGCGCCAGCAGTGAGACCGACAGAGATGGCTACACCTTC
TRBV28	TRBJ2-5	many	TRBD1	CASTEDRGIFETQYF	TGTGCCAGCACCGAGGACAGGGGTATTTTCGAGACCCAGTACTTC
TRBV5-1	TRBJ2-1	many	-	CASSPTGFQYNEQFF	TGCGCCAGCAGCCCTACAGGGTTCCAATACAATGAGCAGTTCTTC
TRBV28	TRBJ2-7	few	TRBD2	CASSTRLAGTYEQYF	TGTGCCAGCAGTACCCGACTAGCGGGTACCTACGAGCAGTACTTC
TRBV5-6	TRBJ2-7	few	-	CASSLADPGAEQYF	TGTGCCAGCAGCTTGGCTGATCCAGGGGCCGAGCAGTACTTC
TRBV4-3	TRBJ2-7	-	-	CASSTHPGDMAYEQYF	TGCGCCAGCAGCACTCACCCAGGGGATATGGCCTACGAGCAGTACTTC
TRBV10-3	TRBJ2-1	-	-	CAISDRGGRNYNEQFF	TGTGCCATCAGTGATAGGGGTGGACGTAACTACAATGAGCAGTTCTTC
TRBV28	TRBJ2-1	many	-	CASTRNLYNEQFF	TGTGCCAGCACCCGGAACCTTTACAATGAGCAGTTCTTC
TRBV20-1	TRBJ2-2	few	TRBD1	CSAPGQGGSSTGELFF	TGCAGTGCCCCGGGACAGGGAGGGAGTAGCACCGGGGAGCTGTTTTTT
TRBV19	TRBJ1-6	few	-	CASSILIVGSPLHF	TGTGCCAGTAGTATTTTGATCGTTGGTTCACCCCTCCACTTT
TRBV4-3	TRBJ2-2	-	TRBD2	CASSQMYRLAGGSRAGELFF	TGCGCCAGCAGCCAAATGTATCGTTTGGCGGGAGGGTCCCGGGCCGGGGAGCTGTTTTTT
TRBV19	TRBJ1-5	-	-	CASSIWAHSNQPQHF	TGTGCCAGTAGTATTTGGGCCCATAGCAATCAGCCCCAGCATTTT
TRBV5-6	TRBJ2-1	many	-	CASSFRLAKPNEQFF	TGTGCCAGCAGCTTCAGGCTAGCGAAACCCAATGAGCAGTTCTTC
TRBV29-1	TRBJ1-3	-	-	CSVRGSGGGGNTIYF	TGCAGCGTCCGGGGATCGGGGGGCGGTGGAAACACCATATATTTT
TRBV5-6	TRBJ2-5	many	-	CASSSGGQPLGETQYF	TGTGCCAGCAGCTCCGGCGGACAGCCATTGGGAGAGACCCAGTACTTC
TRBV18	TRBJ2-3	few	-	CASSPQGGGILDTQYF	TGTGCCAGCTCACCCCAGGGAGGGGGCATATTGGATACGCAGTATTTT
TRBV4-2	TRBJ1-1	-	-	CASTGGELWAFF	TGTGCCAGCACGGGCGGCGAACTTTGGGCTTTCTTT
TRBV15	TRBJ2-7	few	-	CATSRDRDSYEQYF	TGTGCCACCAGCAGAGATCGGGACTCCTACGAGCAGTACTTC
TRBV10-3	TRBJ2-7	many	-	CAISEQTSYEQYF	TGTGCCATCAGTGAACAGACAAGCTACGAGCAGTACTTC
TRBV5-1	TRBJ2-7	-	-	CASSFLQGRGEQYF	TGCGCCAGCAGCTTTTTACAGGGTAGAGGGGAGCAGTACTTC
TRBV29-1	TRBJ2-7	-	TRBD2	CSAGTSGSSRFYEQYF	TGCAGCGCCGGGACTAGCGGGAGTTCCCGATTCTACGAGCAGTACTTC
TRBV10-3	TRBJ2-3	-	TRBD2	CAITDTPGLAGSTDTQYF	TGTGCCATCACCGACACGCCGGGACTAGCGGGGAGCACAGATACGCAGTATTTT
TRBV6-5	TRBJ2-4	-	TRBD2	CASSSVGLAGTKNIQYF	TGTGCCAGCAGTTCAGTAGGACTAGCGGGTACCAAAAACATTCAGTACTTC
TRBV29-1	TRBJ2-1	few	TRBD1	CSVDWTGYNEQFF	TGCAGCGTTGATTGGACAGGCTACAATGAGCAGTTCTTC
TRBV4-1	TRBJ1-6	many	-	CASSLERGPPLHF	TGCGCCAGCAGCCTCGAAAGAGGGCCACCCCTCCACTTT
TRBV2	TRBJ2-5	few	-	CASNRDGGAQETQYF	TGTGCCAGCAATCGGGATGGAGGAGCACAAGAGACCCAGTACTTC
TRBV6-1	TRBJ2-7	few	-	CASSRDGHSYEQYF	TGTGCCAGCAGCAGGGACGGGCACTCCTACGAGCAGTACTTC
TRBV7-9	TRBJ2-3	many	TRBD1	CASSSQQGNTDTQYF	TGTGCCAGCAGCTCCCAACAGGGGAACACAGATACGCAGTATTTT